This is a list of T cell receptor beta chains from one sample in a study of shared clonotypes between healthy human individuals. Generated by immunoSEQ multiplex PCR, the TCRdb table keeps only in-frame clones and is missing some. The sample records some 2.1 million clones, about 94% being singletons. Sequenced material: naive CD8+ T cells sorted from blood. The receptor source for this set is a man aged 18 to 30 in good health. CDR3s leave out the opening cysteine and the closing phenylalanine or tryptophan. Each record gives: clone size, V gene, CDR3 protein. Size is omitted from some rows. Given values are once, few, many or a class for expanded clones.

clone_size: .; v_call: TRBV4-2; cdr3_aa: ASSNLGGLEGEQY
clone_size: few; v_call: TRBV4-1; cdr3_aa: ASSQDYWQEAF
clone_size: .; v_call: TRBV27; cdr3_aa: ASSPTTGGLSPLH
clone_size: .; v_call: TRBV5-6; cdr3_aa: ASSFGTVDEQY
clone_size: .; v_call: TRBV7-2; cdr3_aa: ASSFTASSYEQY
clone_size: .; v_call: TRBV6-1; cdr3_aa: ASSEWGAQYNEQF
clone_size: .; v_call: TRBV5-6; cdr3_aa: ASSLATGTGAYEQY
clone_size: .; v_call: TRBV9; cdr3_aa: ASSVGGGGIELF
clone_size: .; v_call: TRBV6-5; cdr3_aa: ASSYLGGENEQF
clone_size: .; v_call: TRBV7-9; cdr3_aa: ASSPNPGTGELF
clone_size: .; v_call: TRBV19; cdr3_aa: ASTRGSSPLH
clone_size: once; v_call: TRBV27; cdr3_aa: ASSISPGTGTYEQY
clone_size: .; v_call: TRBV9; cdr3_aa: ASSVSGSSYNEQF
clone_size: .; v_call: TRBV28; cdr3_aa: ASSFTGTGNEKLF
clone_size: .; v_call: TRBV4-1; cdr3_aa: ASSQAHENWSEGAGDNEKLF
clone_size: .; v_call: TRBV18; cdr3_aa: ASSPPEGVGYNEQF
clone_size: .; v_call: TRBV5-6; cdr3_aa: ASSVKGIAGLQETQY
clone_size: .; v_call: TRBV6-5; cdr3_aa: ASSYGTGNSYEQY
clone_size: .; v_call: TRBV7-9; cdr3_aa: ASSGWTSGSHEQY
clone_size: .; v_call: TRBV27; cdr3_aa: ASSRTGYEQY
clone_size: once; v_call: TRBV13; cdr3_aa: ASSLRVAEAKNIQY
clone_size: .; v_call: TRBV13; cdr3_aa: ASSLGQGDTEAF
clone_size: .; v_call: TRBV28; cdr3_aa: ASSFQGQETQY
clone_size: .; v_call: TRBV10-2; cdr3_aa: ASSESAGLYQPQH